Listed here are 26 T cell receptor beta chains from one sample, sequenced in a study of shared clonotypes between healthy human individuals. TCRdb's copy holds only in-frame clones and misses some; the assay was immunoSEQ multiplex PCR. The sample holds 1.4 million to 1.5 million clones, roughly 97% seen once. Sequencing was done on a sample of naive CD4+ T cells sorted from blood. Subset denoted: CD45RA+ positively selected. Receptor source: a man aged 25-45 years in good health.

The chain is built from TRBV5-1 and TRBJ1-4, with D perhaps matching TRBD1 (5 bases). This CDR3 is 13 amino acids long. Trimming pared 7 bases from V and 5 bases from J, leaving 12 bases between. The germline V gene has CDR1 SGHRS and CDR2 YFSETQ. CDR3 nucleotides: TGCGCCAGCCGAAGGGGATCGAATGAAAAACTGTTTTTT. As protein: CASRRGSNEKLFF.

V is TRBV5-1 and J is TRBJ1-1; no firm D call. The germline CDR1 and CDR2 sequences are SGHRS and YFSETQ. This CDR3 comprises 14 residues. Between the trimmed V and J ends, which lost 2 bases and 5 bases, there was a span of 13 bases. The CDR3 loop is CASSLEGRVTEAFF. The CDR3 DNA follows: TGCGCCAGCAGCTTAGAAGGGCGAGTTACTGAAGCTTTCTTT.

This chain uses TRBV11-1 with TRBJ2-2, with D unclear. V was shortened by 2 bases and J by 4 bases, with 17 bases between the two germline ends. The CDR3 has 17 amino acids. The germline V gene encodes CDR1 SGHAT and CDR2 FQDESV (reference sequence). The chain's CDR3 is CASSLKPTGLITGELFF. The CDR3 DNA reads as TGTGCCAGCAGCTTAAAACCCACTGGGCTAATCACCGGGGAGCTGTTTTTT.

This chain connects TRBV7-6 to TRBJ2-2; a weak D match, TRBD2 (5 bases). Trimming cost V 5 bases and J 5 bases, with 9 bases left between them. Germline CDR1 and CDR2: SGHVS and FNYEAQ. The CDR3 has 13 amino acids. Here the CDR3 reads CASSRTGTGELFF. For the CDR3, the DNA is TGTGCCAGCAGCCGCACGGGAACCGGGGAGCTGTTTTTT.

The V call is TRBV7-9, the J call TRBJ2-2; 8 bases match TRBD2. There are 15 residues in the CDR3. Germline lookup yields CDR1 SEHNR and CDR2 FQNEAQ (reference sequence). Trimming at V came to 5 bases and at J to 3 bases, leaving 5 bases not matched to a gene. This CDR3 is CASSRGTSYTGELFF. In DNA, the CDR3 is TGTGCCAGCAGCCGGGGGACTAGTTACACCGGGGAGCTGTTTTTT.

The J gene is TRBJ2-3, the V gene TRBV7-2; D is ambiguous. Trimming pared 1 base from V and 1 base from J, leaving 12 bases between. The germline V gene has CDR1 SGHTA and CDR2 FQGNSA. This CDR3 region has 16 residues. Here the CDR3 reads CASSLEVRKGTDTQYF. In DNA form, the CDR3 reads TGTGCCAGCAGCTTAGAAGTAAGAAAAGGCACAGATACGCAGTATTTT.

The rearrangement uses TRBV11-2 and TRBJ2-3; D ambiguous. Trimming removed 1 base from V and 0 bases from J, with 8 bases in between. Germline V gene lookup returns CDR1 SGHAT and CDR2 FQNNGV. This CDR3 contains 15 residues. The CDR3, as DNA: TGTGCCAGCAGCTTAGCGGGCTCCAGCACAGATACGCAGTATTTT. Protein product: CASSLAGSSTDTQYF.

The gene calls are TRBV2 and TRBJ2-7, with 7 nucleotides matching TRBD2. With V trimmed by 4 bases and J by 4 bases, 7 bases remained unmatched. The CDR3 has 14 residues. CDR1 and CDR2 from the germline V gene are SNHLY and FYNNEI. CDR3 DNA: TGTGCCAGCAGTGGGGAGGGACGGGGGTACGAGCAGTACTTC. This gives the protein CASSGEGRGYEQYF. The full variable domain, rest sourced from reference TRBV2 and TRBJ2-7, is EPEVTQTPSHQVTQMGQEVILRCVPISNHLYFYWYRQILGQKVEFLVSFYNNEISEKSEIFDDQFSVERPDGSNFTLKIRSTKLEDSAMYFCASSGEGRGYEQYFGPGTRLTVT.

A remark on this clone: This sample includes further DNA sequences coding for the same CDR3. The rearrangement joins TRBV2 to TRBJ2-7; D may be TRBD2 (5 bases). CDR1 is SNHLY and CDR2 is FYNNEI in the germline V gene. Trimming left V 3 bases short and J 0 bases short, with 9 bases between. The CDR3 is made up of 14 amino acids. CDR3 nucleotides: TGTGCCAGCAGTGAGCAAGGGAGCTCCTACGAGCAGTACTTC. Protein product: CASSEQGSSYEQYF. Variable domain in full (rest from reference TRBV2 and TRBJ2-7): EPEVTQTPSHQVTQMGQEVILRCVPISNHLYFYWYRQILGQKVEFLVSFYNNEISEKSEIFDDQFSVERPDGSNFTLKIRSTKLEDSAMYFCASSEQGSSYEQYFGPGTRLTVT.

This rearrangement joins TRBV2 to TRBJ2-1; D is possibly TRBD2 (5 bases). The V end was cut by 4 bases, the J end by 0 bases, with 10 bases between. The CDR3 runs to 15 residues. The germline CDR1 and CDR2 sequences are SNHLY and FYNNEI. CDR3 in amino acids: CASSVRTGSYNEQFF. The CDR3 DNA follows: TGTGCCAGCAGTGTACGGACTGGCTCCTACAATGAGCAGTTCTTC.

The V call is TRBV4-1, the J call TRBJ2-3, with D unclear. The CDR3 extends over 12 amino acids. Germline V gene data show CDR1 as MGHRA and CDR2 as YSYEKL. The V gene lost 4 bases and the J gene lost 4 bases, with 6 bases spanning the gap. The chain's CDR3 is CASSPAADTQYF. In DNA form, the CDR3 reads TGCGCCAGCAGCCCCGCCGCAGATACGCAGTATTTT.

CDR3 sequence reads: CASSLQGLHYEQYF. CDR3 nucleotides: TGTGCCAGCAGTTTGCAAGGACTCCATTACGAGCAGTACTTC. The J gene is TRBJ2-7, the V gene TRBV27, with D tentatively TRBD2 (5 bases). Germline V gene sequence: CDR1 MNHEY, CDR2 SMNVEV (reference sequence). CDR3 length: 14 amino acids. The V and J ends lost 3 bases and 4 bases respectively, with 13 bases between them.

The chain employs TRBV7-2 and TRBJ2-1, with 8 bases fitting TRBD2. V dropped 5 bases and J dropped 6; count of bases not matched to a gene: 9. The CDR3 contains 15 residues. Germline V gene sequence: CDR1 SGHTA, CDR2 FQGNSA. DNA of the CDR3: TGTGCCAGCAGCGGAGGGATGGCGGGGGGCAATGAGCAGTTCTTC. This translates into CASSGGMAGGNEQFF.

The chain is built from TRBV6-5 and TRBJ2-7, with TRBD2 matching 9 bases. V was pared by 4 bases and J by 3 bases, with 4 bases of the junction left unmatched. The CDR3 extends over 14 amino acids. Germline V gene sequence: CDR1 MNHEY, CDR2 SVGAGI. The CDR3 nucleotides read TGTGCCAGCAGTTCCCTAGCGGGGAGCTACGAGCAGTACTTC. Its translation: CASSSLAGSYEQYF.

V is TRBV14 and J is TRBJ1-1, with a tentative D call TRBD1 (5 bases). This CDR3 has 16 residues. Germline CDR1 reads SGHDN; CDR2 reads FVKESK. Trimming removed 2 bases at V and 6 bases at J, with 19 bases between. The chain's CDR3 is CASSQWQGMFGAEAFF. The CDR3 coding sequence is TGTGCCAGCAGCCAATGGCAGGGTATGTTTGGCGCTGAAGCTTTCTTT.

The chain carries TRBV19 and TRBJ2-3, with D tentatively TRBD2 (6 bases). Germline CDR1 LNHDA, CDR2 SQIVND (reference sequence). V dropped 2 bases and J dropped 6 bases, with 15 bases sitting between them. The CDR3 is 15 amino acids. CDR3 region: CASSISGGTADTQYF. CDR3 DNA: TGTGCCAGTAGTATATCTGGCGGGACGGCTGATACGCAGTATTTT.

The chain joins TRBV6-4 to TRBJ2-3; no clear D. CDR1 is MRHNA, CDR2 SNTAGT, per germline. Trimming removed 5 bases from V and 1 base from J, with 7 bases in between. The CDR3 covers 13 residues. The CDR3: CASSNYGTDTQYF. In DNA, the CDR3 is TGTGCCAGCAGTAACTACGGCACAGATACGCAGTATTTT.

The chain links TRBV7-9 to TRBJ1-5; no definite D call. The CDR3 has 12 amino acids. The V gene's germline CDR1 is SEHNR and CDR2 FQNEAQ (reference sequence). V lost 3 bases, J lost 7 bases, and 7 bases lay in between. Here the CDR3 DNA reads TGTGCCAGCAGCTTGGGAGAACAGCCCCAGCATTTT. The encoded protein is CASSLGEQPQHF.

The J gene is TRBJ2-2, the V gene TRBV5-8, with D unclear. CDR3 length equals 13 residues. Germline CDR1 and CDR2: SGHTS and YDEGEE. V was clipped by 4 bases and J by 6 bases, with 10 bases between them. The CDR3 region has the DNA TGTGCCAGCAGCCCTACTGCGTCCGGGGAGCTGTTTTTT. Translating gives CASSPTASGELFF.

The chain links TRBV30 to TRBJ2-5; weak D call: TRBD1 (5 bases). V lost 0 bases and J lost 5, with 13 bases in between. The CDR3 runs 14 residues. Germline V gene data show CDR1 as GTSNPN and CDR2 as SVGIG (reference sequence). The CDR3 nucleotides read TGTGCCTGGAGTGTACATGGGGCGCGGGAGACCCAGTACTTC. This encodes CAWSVHGARETQYF.

The rearrangement uses TRBV6-1 and TRBJ2-1; 12 bases line up with TRBD2. Per the germline V gene, CDR1 is MNHNS and CDR2 is SASEGT. Germline trimming cut 6 bases from V and 8 bases from J; bases unmatched to any gene: 8. The CDR3 has 15 amino acids. This chain's CDR3 is CASRELAGGEDEQFF. The CDR3 region has the DNA TGTGCCAGCAGGGAGCTAGCGGGAGGGGAAGATGAGCAGTTCTTC.

In regard to this clone: A junction boundary mismatches the germline segment, possibly from a read error. The chain joins TRBV2 to TRBJ1-2; perhaps TRBD1 as D (6 bases). This CDR3 has 11 amino acids. Looked up from germline, CDR1 is SNHLY and CDR2 is FYNNEI. The CDR3 sequence is CATHNRQADNF. The CDR3 DNA reads TGTGCCACCCACAATCGACAGGCCGATAACTTC.

The chain recombines TRBV11-2 with TRBJ2-2, with D perhaps TRBD2 (6 bases). V shed 5 bases and J shed 1 base, with 14 bases lying between them. CDR3 length equals 16 residues. CDR1 and CDR2 from the germline V gene are SGHAT and FQNNGV. CDR3 DNA: TGTGCCAGCAGCGGGGGACTGACTATGAACACCGGGGAGCTGTTTTTT. This gives the protein CASSGGLTMNTGELFF.

V is TRBV10-2 and J is TRBJ2-1, with TRBD1 identical over 7 bases. The CDR3 spans 15 residues. V lost 3 bases and J lost 10; bases outside the gene matches: 12. The germline V gene has CDR1 WSHSY and CDR2 SAAADI. CDR3 residues: CASSDDREWGQEQFF. For the CDR3, the DNA is TGCGCCAGCAGTGATGACAGGGAATGGGGGCAGGAGCAGTTCTTC.

V gene TRBV2 combines with J gene TRBJ1-1; D gene ambiguous. Between the trimmed V and J ends, which lost 6 bases and 6 bases, there was a span of 14 bases. This CDR3 spans 13 amino acids. Germline-derived CDR1 and CDR2 are SNHLY and FYNNEI. In DNA, the CDR3 is TGTGCCAGCAGCCAGTCCTGGCGGGCTGAAGCTTTCTTT. As protein: CASSQSWRAEAFF.

This chain joins TRBV7-9 and TRBJ1-1; D not resolved. Germline CDR1 and CDR2: SEHNR and FQNEAQ (reference sequence). The CDR3 is 14 amino acids. The V and J ends lost 5 bases and 8 bases respectively, with 18 bases between them. The CDR3 DNA is TGTGCCAGCAGCCCGAGGGCCCCATGGACCGAAGCTTTCTTT. Protein: CASSPRAPWTEAFF.